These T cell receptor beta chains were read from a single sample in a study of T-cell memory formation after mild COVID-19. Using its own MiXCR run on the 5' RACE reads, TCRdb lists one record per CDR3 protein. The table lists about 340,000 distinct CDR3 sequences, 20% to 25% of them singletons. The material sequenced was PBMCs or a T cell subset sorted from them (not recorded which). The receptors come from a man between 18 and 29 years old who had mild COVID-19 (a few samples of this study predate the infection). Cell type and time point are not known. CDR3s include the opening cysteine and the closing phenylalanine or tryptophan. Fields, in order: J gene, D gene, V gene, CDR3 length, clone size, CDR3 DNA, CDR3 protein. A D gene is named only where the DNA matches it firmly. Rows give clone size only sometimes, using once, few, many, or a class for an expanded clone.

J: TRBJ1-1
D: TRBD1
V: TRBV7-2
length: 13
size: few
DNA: TGTGCCAGCAGCTCCCGGGACAGGGATGCAGCTTTCTTT
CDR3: CASSSRDRDAAFF

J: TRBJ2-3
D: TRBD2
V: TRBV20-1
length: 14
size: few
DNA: TGCGGGAGAGCGGGGGGGCCTACGGCAGATACGCAGTATTTT
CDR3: CGRAGGPTADTQYF

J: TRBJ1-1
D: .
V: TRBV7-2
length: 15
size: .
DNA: TGTGCCAGCAGCCACCCCAGGGCGCTGAACACTGAAGCTTTCTTT
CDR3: CASSHPRALNTEAFF

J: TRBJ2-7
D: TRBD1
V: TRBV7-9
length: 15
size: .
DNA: TGTGCCAGCAGCGACCCCCGGACAGGGGTCTACGAGCAGTACTTC
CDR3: CASSDPRTGVYEQYF

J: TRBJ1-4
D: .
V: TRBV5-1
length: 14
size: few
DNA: TGCGCCAGCAGCTTGGGAAGGGACGAGGAAAAACTGTTTTTT
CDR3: CASSLGRDEEKLFF

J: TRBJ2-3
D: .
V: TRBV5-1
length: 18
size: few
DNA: TGCGCCAGCAGCTTTATCCCTCCATCGGATACAACCACAGATACGCAGTATTTT
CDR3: CASSFIPPSDTTTDTQYF

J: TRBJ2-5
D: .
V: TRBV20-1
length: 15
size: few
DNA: TGCAGTGCTAGAGATATTCTTGGAAGTAAGGAGACCCAGTACTTC
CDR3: CSARDILGSKETQYF

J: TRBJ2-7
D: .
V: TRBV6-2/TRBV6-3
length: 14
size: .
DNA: TGTGCCAGCACCGGGACCTCGCACTCCTACGAGCAGTACTTC
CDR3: CASTGTSHSYEQYF

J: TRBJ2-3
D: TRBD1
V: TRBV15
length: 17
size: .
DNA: TGTGCCACCAGCAGACAGGGGACAGGGTCCTGGCTAGATACGCAGTATTTT
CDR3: CATSRQGTGSWLDTQYF

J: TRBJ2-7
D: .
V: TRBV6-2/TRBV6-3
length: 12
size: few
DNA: TGTGCCAGCAGTTACTCTCCCTACGAGCAGTACTTC
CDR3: CASSYSPYEQYF

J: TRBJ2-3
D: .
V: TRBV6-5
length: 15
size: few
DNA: TGTGCCAGCAGTTACCAGGTGACTAGCACAGATACGCAGTATTTT
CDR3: CASSYQVTSTDTQYF

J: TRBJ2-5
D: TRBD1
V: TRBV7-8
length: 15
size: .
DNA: TGTGCCAGCAGCTTAGCGGTACAGGGGTGGGAGACCCAGTACTTC
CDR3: CASSLAVQGWETQYF

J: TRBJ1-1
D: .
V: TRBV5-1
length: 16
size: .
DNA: TGCGCCAGCAGCTTGCAGGGACTCTCCGAAAACACTGAAGCTTTCTTT
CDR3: CASSLQGLSENTEAFF

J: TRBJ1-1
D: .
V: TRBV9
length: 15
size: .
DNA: TGTGCCAGCAGCGTAGACGGGGGATACAACACTGAAGCTTTCTTT
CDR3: CASSVDGGYNTEAFF

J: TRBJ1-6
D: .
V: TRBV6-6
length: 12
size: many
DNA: TGTGCCAGCAGTTACGATGATCCGTCCCTCCACTTT
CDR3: CASSYDDPSLHF

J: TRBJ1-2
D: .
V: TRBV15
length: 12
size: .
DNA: TGTGCCACCAGCAGATCTTATAGCGGCTACACCTTC
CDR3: CATSRSYSGYTF

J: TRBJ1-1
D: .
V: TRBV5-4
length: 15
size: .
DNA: TGTGCCAGCAGCCCCACCGGACAGTATATGACTGAAGCTTTCTTT
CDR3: CASSPTGQYMTEAFF

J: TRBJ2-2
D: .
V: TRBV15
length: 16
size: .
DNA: TGTGCCACCAGCAGAGATCGGCACTCTAACACCGGGGAGCTGTTTTTT
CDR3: CATSRDRHSNTGELFF

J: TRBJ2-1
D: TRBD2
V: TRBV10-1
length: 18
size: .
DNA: TGCGCCAGCAGTGAGCCGACCCCGACTAGCGAGTGGGGAAATGAGCAGTTCTTC
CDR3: CASSEPTPTSEWGNEQFF

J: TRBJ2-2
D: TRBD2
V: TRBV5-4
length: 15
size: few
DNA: TGTGCCAGCAGCCCCGGGAGGGAGAACACCGGGGAGCTGTTTTTT
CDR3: CASSPGRENTGELFF

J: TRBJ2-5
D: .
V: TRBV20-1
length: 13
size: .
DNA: TGCAGTGCTAAGACCAGGGGCCCAGAGACCCAGTACTTC
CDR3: CSAKTRGPETQYF

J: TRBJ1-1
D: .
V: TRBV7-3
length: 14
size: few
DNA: TGTGCCAGCAGCCCAACCGTCGACAGCACTGAAGCTTTCTTT
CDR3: CASSPTVDSTEAFF

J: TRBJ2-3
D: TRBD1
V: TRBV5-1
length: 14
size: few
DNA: TGCGCCGGAAAACAGGGGGCCGGCACAGATACGCAGTATTTT
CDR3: CAGKQGAGTDTQYF

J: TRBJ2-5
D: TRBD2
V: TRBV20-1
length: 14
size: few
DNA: TGCAGTGCGTTAGCGGGGGGGCCTTTGGAGACCCAGTACTTC
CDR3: CSALAGGPLETQYF

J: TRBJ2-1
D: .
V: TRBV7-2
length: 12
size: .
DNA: TGTGCCAGCAGTGATTACTCGCAAAAGCAGTTCTTC
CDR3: CASSDYSQKQFF

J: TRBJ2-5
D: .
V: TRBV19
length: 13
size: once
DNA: TGTGCCAGTAGTAATACTAGGCAAGAGACCCAGTACTTC
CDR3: CASSNTRQETQYF

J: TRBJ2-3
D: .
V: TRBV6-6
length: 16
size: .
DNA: TGTGCCAGCACCTCAAGGGGGGGGCGCAGCACAGATACGCAGTATTTT
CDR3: CASTSRGGRSTDTQYF

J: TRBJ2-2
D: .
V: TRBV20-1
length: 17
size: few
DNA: TGCAGTGCTAGCCCCCCCCCAGGGCGACGTGGTACCGGGGAGCTGTTTTTT
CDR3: CSASPPPGRRGTGELFF

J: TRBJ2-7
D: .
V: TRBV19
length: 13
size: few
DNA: TGTGCCAGTAGTATGGCGCGATTTCAAGAGCAGTACTTC
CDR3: CASSMARFQEQYF

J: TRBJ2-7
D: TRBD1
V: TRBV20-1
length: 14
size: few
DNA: TGCAGTGCTAGAGATCAGGACAGGAGCTACGAGCAGTACTTC
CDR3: CSARDQDRSYEQYF

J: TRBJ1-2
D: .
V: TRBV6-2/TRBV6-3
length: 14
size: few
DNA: TGTGCCAGCAGTGACCCCGGGACACCTTATGGCTACACCTTC
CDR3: CASSDPGTPYGYTF

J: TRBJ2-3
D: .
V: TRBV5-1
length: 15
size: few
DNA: TGCGCCAGCAGCTTCGGGGGAGGGGGACCAGATACGCAGTATTTT
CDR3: CASSFGGGGPDTQYF

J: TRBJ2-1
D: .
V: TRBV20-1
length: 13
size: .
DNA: TGCAGTGCTAGTTGGCCCAACTACAATGAGCAGTTCTTC
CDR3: CSASWPNYNEQFF

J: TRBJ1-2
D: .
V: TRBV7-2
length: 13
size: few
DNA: TGTGCCAGCAGCTTCGGGATTTCCGACGGCTACACCTTC
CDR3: CASSFGISDGYTF

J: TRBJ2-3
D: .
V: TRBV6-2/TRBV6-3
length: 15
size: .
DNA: TGTGCCAGCAGTATGTACGGCTCCTTCACAGATACGCAGTATTTT
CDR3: CASSMYGSFTDTQYF

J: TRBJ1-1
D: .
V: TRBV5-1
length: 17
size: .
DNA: TGCGCCAGCACCGTCGTGGGGGTCAATGGGATCGGCACTGAAGCTTTCTTT
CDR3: CASTVVGVNGIGTEAFF

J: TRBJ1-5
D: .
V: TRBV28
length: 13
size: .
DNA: TGTGCCAGCCATTTCCGTAGTGATCAGCCCCAGCATTTT
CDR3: CASHFRSDQPQHF

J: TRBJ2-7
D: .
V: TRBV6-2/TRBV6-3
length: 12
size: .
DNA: TGTGCCGGATCAGGGGGAGGCTACGAGCAGTACTTC
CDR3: CAGSGGGYEQYF

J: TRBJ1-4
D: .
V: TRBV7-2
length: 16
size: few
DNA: TGTGCCAGCAGCCCCATGTGGGGACGGGGGGCTCAAAAACTGTTTTTT
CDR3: CASSPMWGRGAQKLFF